The 2 T cell receptor beta chains listed next were all sequenced from one sample in a study of T cell responses to AZD1222 COVID-19 vaccine. The data were produced by immunoSEQ multiplex PCR, yet TCRdb's version contains in-frame clones alone and is incomplete. This sample carries about 15,000 clones, about 88% of them seen once, and the ten largest clones take 2.9%. Here the sequenced sample was peripheral blood, taken 28 days after the second AZD1222 dose. Receptors originate from an adult who received the AZD1222 COVID-19 vaccine.

The chain carries TRBV28 and TRBJ2-5, with 10 positions matching TRBD2. Trimming took 4 bases from V and 5 from J; bases not matched to a gene: 10. Germline V gene lookup returns CDR1 MDHEN and CDR2 SYDVKM. The CDR3 is made up of 16 amino acids. This chain's CDR3 is CASSSLLLAGRETQYF. CDR3 nucleotides: TGTGCCAGCAGTTCCCTCCTACTAGCGGGGCGGGAGACCCAGTACTTC.

This chain connects TRBV11-3 to TRBJ1-1, with D hard to call. V lost 1 base and J 5 bases, leaving 8 bases between the germline ends. The germline CDR1 and CDR2 sequences are SGHNT and YENEEA. CDR3 length: 13 residues. CDR3 in amino acids: CASSLGGVTEAFF. Written as DNA, the CDR3 is TGTGCCAGCAGCTTAGGGGGAGTTACTGAAGCTTTCTTT.